What follows are 16 T cell receptor beta chains derived from one specimen sequenced in a study of blood T cell repertoires in COVID-19. Profiling relied on immunoSEQ multiplex PCR, and the TCRdb table lists in-frame clones only, not all of them. This sample has 330,000 or so clones, with approximately 86% found just once. Sequenced input: peripheral blood. Receptors were obtained from a young man with COVID-19, enrolled during active disease.

The chain uses TRBV11-2 and TRBJ2-1; 9 bases agree with TRBD2. Germline CDR1 reads SGHAT; CDR2 reads FQNNGV. CDR3 size: 13 residues. Losses at the gene ends were 2 bases for V and 10 bases for J; bases not matched to a gene: 3. The CDR3 sequence: CASSLTAGGEQFF. The CDR3 nucleotides are TGTGCCAGCAGCTTAACAGCGGGGGGAGAGCAGTTCTTC.

The V and J genes are TRBV7-3 and TRBJ2-1, with 11 bases that match TRBD1. Germline-derived CDR1 and CDR2 are SGHTA and FQGTGA. V dropped 5 bases and J dropped 4; count of bases not matched to a gene: 13. The CDR3 extends over 18 amino acids. The CDR3 here is CASSLIQPGQGGYNEQFF. CDR3 nucleotides: TGTGCCAGCAGCCTAATACAACCGGGACAGGGGGGATACAATGAGCAGTTCTTC.

This chain connects TRBV19 to TRBJ2-3; 10 bases agree with TRBD1. Per the germline V gene, CDR1 is LNHDA and CDR2 is SQIVND (reference sequence). This CDR3 region has 17 residues. The V and J ends lost 1 base and 2 bases, in that order; junction bases with no gene match: 6. CDR3 DNA: TGTGCCAGTAGTATAGCTAGGGGACAGGGGTACACAGATACGCAGTATTTT. Protein: CASSIARGQGYTDTQYF.

This chain links TRBV28 with TRBJ2-7; TRBD2 is a possible D gene (6 bases). Germline values: CDR1 MDHEN, CDR2 SYDVKM. The CDR3 loop spans 13 amino acids. The V end was cut by 11 bases, the J end by 4 bases, with 18 bases between. In DNA form, the CDR3 reads TGTGCCTGCTCCACCGGGAGTGGGTACGAGCAGTACTTC. Protein sequence: CACSTGSGYEQYF.

The V gene is TRBV19, the J gene TRBJ1-1; TRBD1 agrees at 8 bases. This CDR3 contains 16 residues. Germline assignment: CDR1 LNHDA and CDR2 SQIVND (reference sequence). V gave up 4 bases and J gave up 0 bases; unmatched junction bases: 7. The CDR3 nucleotides are TGTGCCAGTAGTACCGGACAGGGTTCGATGAACACTGAAGCTTTCTTT. It encodes CASSTGQGSMNTEAFF.

The chain uses TRBV20-1 and TRBJ1-5; D gene uncertain. CDR1 DFQATT and CDR2 SNEGSKA come from the germline V gene (reference sequence). There are 13 residues in the CDR3. Trimming removed 3 bases at V and 4 bases at J, with 10 bases between. Here the CDR3 DNA reads TGCAGTGCTAGTTTGTCGGGGAATCAGCCCCAGCATTTT. Its protein product is CSASLSGNQPQHF.

This clone is a singleton in its sample. The chain employs TRBV7-9 and TRBJ1-2; D is perhaps TRBD1 (5 bases). Per germline, CDR1 SEHNR and CDR2 FQNEAQ (reference sequence). This CDR3 region has 14 residues. Trimming shortened V by 1 base and J by 5 bases, and 11 bases separated the two germline ends. Here the CDR3 DNA reads TGTGCCAGCAGCTTAGAAGGGGCCGGGTATGGCTACACCTTC. The encoded protein is CASSLEGAGYGYTF.

The chain joins TRBV6-6 to TRBJ2-1; weak D call: TRBD2 (7 bases). The germline gives CDR1 MNHNY, CDR2 SVGAGI (reference sequence). The CDR3 extends over 16 amino acids. The germline V and J ends were trimmed by 4 bases and 2 bases, with 15 bases remaining between them. The CDR3 is CASSLNGGLTYNEQFF. The DNA for the CDR3 is TGTGCCAGCAGTTTGAACGGGGGGCTTACCTACAATGAGCAGTTCTTC.

V is TRBV19 and J is TRBJ2-1; 14 bases align to TRBD2. The CDR3 loop spans 15 amino acids. Germline assignment: CDR1 LNHDA and CDR2 SQIVND (reference sequence). The ends lost 5 bases at V and 7 bases at J; junction bases unmatched: 4. The CDR3 nucleotides read TGTGCCAGTAGTTCGGGACTAGCGGGAGTAAATGAGCAGTTCTTC. It yields the protein CASSSGLAGVNEQFF.

The chain is built from TRBV5-4 and TRBJ1-3; 10 nucleotides align to TRBD1. Trimming at V came to 2 bases and at J to 1 base, leaving 6 bases not matched to a gene. This CDR3 has 17 amino acids. Germline V gene lookup returns CDR1 SGHNT and CDR2 YYREEE (reference sequence). The CDR3 loop reads CASSFSGDRGSGNTIYF. The CDR3 DNA follows: TGTGCCAGCAGCTTTTCAGGGGACAGGGGTTCTGGAAACACCATATATTTT. Supplemented by reference TRBV5-4 and TRBJ1-3, the full variable domain reads ETGVTQSPTHLIKTRGQQVTLRCSSQSGHNTVSWYQQALGQGPQFIFQYYREEENGRGNFPPRFSGLQFPNYSSELNVNALELDDSALYLCASSFSGDRGSGNTIYFGEGSWLTVV.

V usage is TRBV19 and J usage is TRBJ2-2; 8 nucleotides align to TRBD1. After removal of 3 bases from V and 7 bases from J, the junction contained 16 bases not matched to a gene. Germline CDR1 LNHDA, CDR2 SQIVND (reference sequence). The CDR3 totals 18 residues. The CDR3 loop is CASSILGQGAKVSGELFF. As DNA, the CDR3 is TGTGCCAGTAGTATCCTGGGGCAGGGGGCAAAGGTTAGCGGGGAGCTGTTTTTT.

V usage is TRBV12-3 or TRBV12-4 and J usage is TRBJ1-3; 7 nucleotides agree with TRBD1. The CDR3 extends over 13 amino acids. Trimming took 4 bases from V and 4 from J; bases not matched to a gene: 1. DNA of the CDR3: TGTGCCAGCAGTTGGGGACAGGGAAACACCATATATTTT. Amino acids: CASSWGQGNTIYF.

V is TRBV5-4 and J is TRBJ2-7; 8 bases fit TRBD2. The ends lost 4 bases at V and 6 bases at J; junction bases unmatched: 6. Germline assignment: CDR1 SGHNT and CDR2 YYREEE (reference sequence). This CDR3 spans 13 amino acids. This CDR3 is CASSRGLELEQYF. CDR3 coding DNA: TGTGCCAGCAGCCGGGGACTAGAACTCGAGCAGTACTTC. Complete variable domain (other parts from reference TRBV5-4 and TRBJ2-7): ETGVTQSPTHLIKTRGQQVTLRCSSQSGHNTVSWYQQALGQGPQFIFQYYREEENGRGNFPPRFSGLQFPNYSSELNVNALELDDSALYLCASSRGLELEQYFGPGTRLTVT.

This rearrangement joins TRBV18 to TRBJ1-4, with TRBD1 as a possible D gene (5 bases). Trimming took 3 bases from V and 8 from J, leaving 13 bases between them. This CDR3 has 14 residues. Germline lookup yields CDR1 KGHSH and CDR2 LQKENI. This CDR3 reads CASSPQGGAEKLFF. As DNA, the CDR3 is TGTGCCAGCTCACCGCAGGGCGGTGCAGAAAAACTGTTTTTT.

This clone has just one count. This chain joins TRBV5-5 and TRBJ2-1; 9 nucleotides align to TRBD2. CDR1 and CDR2 from the germline V gene are SGHKS and YYEKEE (reference sequence). The V and J ends lost 3 bases and 5 bases, in that order; junction bases with no gene match: 6. The CDR3 runs 15 residues. CDR3 nucleotide sequence: TGTGCCAGCAGCTCCCCGGGACTAGCAAACAATGAGCAGTTCTTC. It encodes CASSSPGLANNEQFF.

Only a few counts were recorded for this clone. The chain uses TRBV29-1 and TRBJ2-5, with TRBD1 matching 12 bases. J was trimmed by 5 bases and V by 7 bases; bases with no gene match: 8. CDR3 length equals 14 residues. Per germline, CDR1 SQVTM and CDR2 ANQGSEA. The CDR3 here is CSGGGGQGAETQYF. In DNA, the CDR3 is TGCAGCGGAGGAGGGGGACAGGGGGCGGAGACCCAGTACTTC.